A selection of T cell receptor beta chains follows, all from one sample in a study of T cell changes during pregnancy in multiple sclerosis. Some clones are missing from TCRdb's copy, which holds only in-frame ones; the method was immunoSEQ multiplex PCR. Among fewer than 90,000 clones listed, 94% were seen once. The source material was peripheral blood, sampled after pregnancy. The receptors were gathered from a female donor in good health, enrolled as a control in a pregnancy study. CDR3s include the opening cysteine and the closing phenylalanine or tryptophan. The order of the fields is clone size, D gene, V gene, J gene, CDR3 DNA, CDR3 protein. D genes are given only for firm matches. The listing skips clone size in some rows; elsewhere it reads once, few, many or a size class.

NA	TRBD1	TRBV5-1	TRBJ2-2	TGCGCCAGCAGCTGGATGGGACAGGCCACCGGGGAGCTGTTTTTT	CASSWMGQATGELFF
NA	TRBD1	TRBV11-2	TRBJ1-5	TGTGCCAGCAGCTTAGGAGGGACAGGGGCGAGCAATCAGCCCCAGCATTTT	CASSLGGTGASNQPQHF
NA	TRBD2	TRBV5-1	TRBJ2-7	TGCGCCAGCAGCCGGGGGGAATATAACGAGCAGTACTTC	CASSRGEYNEQYF
NA	NA	TRBV28	TRBJ2-1	TGTGCCAGCAGCATGGGGCCCCCATCCTACAATGAGCAGTTCTTC	CASSMGPPSYNEQFF
NA	NA	TRBV19	TRBJ2-2	TGTGCCAGTAGAGGGGGACGATACACCGGGGAGCTGTTTTTT	CASRGGRYTGELFF
NA	TRBD1	TRBV7-6	TRBJ2-7	TGTGCCAGCAGCTTAAAAGGGACAGGGCCCTACGAGCAGTACTTC	CASSLKGTGPYEQYF
NA	TRBD1	TRBV10-3	TRBJ2-7	TGTGCCATCAGTGAGGGACAGGGGACCCACGAGCAGTACTTC	CAISEGQGTHEQYF
NA	NA	TRBV28	TRBJ1-4	TGTGCCAGCATCGGGGGAACTAATGAAAAACTGTTTTTT	CASIGGTNEKLFF
NA	NA	TRBV28	TRBJ1-4	TGTGCCAGCAGACCGGACGGGGTTTATGAAAAACTGTTTTTT	CASRPDGVYEKLFF
NA	TRBD2	TRBV2	TRBJ2-1	TGTGCCAGCAGCCAAGGGACTAGCGGATACAATGAGCAGTTCTTC	CASSQGTSGYNEQFF
NA	NA	TRBV19	TRBJ2-5	TGTGCCACTAGCGGACAGTCCCAAGAGACCCAGTACTTC	CATSGQSQETQYF
NA	NA	TRBV5-1	TRBJ2-2	TGCGCCAGCAGCTTGTTTGCAGGGATCGGGGAGCTGTTTTTT	CASSLFAGIGELFF
NA	TRBD2	TRBV28	TRBJ2-3	TGTGCCAGCCTGAGCGGGGGGGAGACCACAGATACGCAGTATTTT	CASLSGGETTDTQYF
NA	TRBD1	TRBV5-4	TRBJ2-7	TGTGCCAGCGCCCCGGGACAGGGGTCCTACGAGCAGTACTTC	CASAPGQGSYEQYF
few	NA	TRBV4-1	TRBJ1-2	TGCGCCAGCAGCCAAGTGACGGGGTATGGCTACACCTTC	CASSQVTGYGYTF
NA	NA	TRBV2	TRBJ1-1	TGTGCCAGCAGGGAATTACAGGGCAGCACTGAAGCTTTCTTT	CASRELQGSTEAFF
once	TRBD2	TRBV5-1	TRBJ2-1	TGCGCCAGCAGCGTACTGACTAGCGGACATGACAATGAGCAGTTCTTC	CASSVLTSGHDNEQFF
NA	TRBD1	TRBV4-1	TRBJ2-7	TGCGCCAGCAGCCAAGGGCTTCAGGGGGCCCTCTACGAGCAGTACTTC	CASSQGLQGALYEQYF
NA	TRBD1	TRBV4-1	TRBJ2-3	TGCGCCAGCAGCCAGGGGGACAGGGTCACTGAGGCAGATACGCAGTATTTT	CASSQGDRVTEADTQYF
NA	TRBD2	TRBV6-1	TRBJ2-7	TGTGCCAGCAGCCGTGGACTAGCGGGGAATTACGAGCAGTACTTC	CASSRGLAGNYEQYF
NA	NA	TRBV5-6	TRBJ2-7	TGTGCCAGCAGCTTGATCAACCAGGGACACCAGCCCTACTTC	CASSLINQGHQPYF
NA	TRBD1	TRBV6-4	TRBJ1-4	TGTGCCAGTTCTGCCACAGGGGAAGCTAATGAAAAACTGTTTTTT	CASSATGEANEKLFF
NA	TRBD1	TRBV5-1	TRBJ1-2	TGCGCCAGCAGCCCCGGACAGGGGGCGTCCGGCTACACCTTC	CASSPGQGASGYTF
once	NA	TRBV19	TRBJ2-1	TGTGCCAGTAGTGACGGAGGGACCCTATACAATGAGCAGTTCTTC	CASSDGGTLYNEQFF
NA	NA	TRBV7-2	TRBJ2-7	TGTGCCAGCAGCTTAGCGGGGACAGGGAGACTAGCGGGCTACGAGCAGTACTTC	CASSLAGTGRLAGYEQYF
NA	TRBD1	TRBV5-1	TRBJ2-5	TGCGCCAGCAGCTTGGCCGGGACAGGAGACCAAGAGACCCAGTACTTC	CASSLAGTGDQETQYF
once	NA	TRBV9	TRBJ2-1	TGTGCCAGCAGCGCAGGGTCGGGCGCCTACAATGAGCAGTTCTTC	CASSAGSGAYNEQFF
NA	NA	TRBV15	TRBJ2-3	TGTGCCACCAGCAGAGATCGGCGCCAGGGTGCAGATACGCAGTATTTT	CATSRDRRQGADTQYF
few	TRBD1	TRBV5-4	TRBJ1-1	TGTGCCAGCAGCTCAAACAGGGGAATAAGGACTGAAGCTTTCTTT	CASSSNRGIRTEAFF
NA	TRBD2	TRBV6-4	TRBJ2-1	TGTGCCAGCAGTGACTCGGGACTAGCCGAGCAGTTCTTC	CASSDSGLAEQFF
once	NA	TRBV5-1	TRBJ1-1	TGCGCCAGCAGCTTCCTATCGAACACTGAAGCTTTCTTT	CASSFLSNTEAFF
NA	NA	TRBV28	TRBJ1-2	TGTGCCAGCAGCAACCAATTTAAGGGGCGACCCTATGGCTACACCTTC	CASSNQFKGRPYGYTF
NA	NA	TRBV18	TRBJ2-2	TGTGCCAGCTCGCCTCAGCGGTTCATGGGCACCGGGGAGCTGTTTTTT	CASSPQRFMGTGELFF
NA	NA	TRBV25-1	TRBJ2-1	TGTGCCAGCAGTGAACAGGGGTTCCAGGTGCGGAATGAGCAGTTCTTC	CASSEQGFQVRNEQFF
NA	TRBD2	TRBV11-2	TRBJ2-7	TGTGCCAGCAGCTTAAGAGTAGCGGGAGCTTCACTCGAGCAGTACTTC	CASSLRVAGASLEQYF
NA	TRBD1	TRBV2	TRBJ2-5	TGTGCCAGGGGCCGGACAGGGGGAGAGACCCAGTACTTC	CARGRTGGETQYF
NA	TRBD1	TRBV11-2	TRBJ2-2	TGTGCCAGCAGCACGACTGCCGGGACAGGCCTTACCGGGGAGCTGTTTTTT	CASSTTAGTGLTGELFF
NA	NA	TRBV5-5	TRBJ2-7	TGTGCCAGCAGCTTTTCGTGGGCCGGAAGCTCCTACGAGCAGTACTTC	CASSFSWAGSSYEQYF
NA	NA	TRBV27	TRBJ2-5	TGTGCCAGCAGTTTATCCGGGATTGGACGAGAGACCCAGTACTTC	CASSLSGIGRETQYF
NA	TRBD2	TRBV5-1	TRBJ2-3	TGCGCCAGCAGCCTGGGTGGAGCGGGGGATACGCAGTATTTT	CASSLGGAGDTQYF
once	TRBD2	TRBV2	TRBJ2-3	TGTGCCAGCAGAAATAGCGGGAGTAGCGGAGATACGCAGTATTTT	CASRNSGSSGDTQYF
NA	NA	TRBV4-1	TRBJ2-7	TGCGCCAGCAGCCAAGATACAGATAGCTCCTACGAGCAGTACTTC	CASSQDTDSSYEQYF
NA	TRBD1	TRBV7-9	TRBJ2-1	TGTGCCAGCAGCTTATTGAGCCCGGGACAGGGTCAGTTCTTC	CASSLLSPGQGQFF
NA	TRBD2	TRBV18	TRBJ2-3	TGTGCCAGCTCACTACAGCGGGACGCCCACACAGATACGCAGTATTTT	CASSLQRDAHTDTQYF
NA	TRBD2	TRBV27	TRBJ2-7	TGTGCCAGCAGCTTTGGGGCCCTCCCGGGGGGGGAGCAGTACTTC	CASSFGALPGGEQYF
NA	TRBD2	TRBV15	TRBJ2-1	TGTGCCACCAGCAGAGCTAGCGGGGGTTCCTACAATGAGCAGTTCTTC	CATSRASGGSYNEQFF
NA	TRBD1	TRBV7-8	TRBJ2-7	TGTGCCAGCTTGGGACAGGGGTCTTACGAGCAGTACTTC	CASLGQGSYEQYF
NA	NA	TRBV19	TRBJ1-5	TGTGCCAGTTCCAACCTCTCCGGTCAGCCCCAGCATTTT	CASSNLSGQPQHF